The 17 T cell receptor beta chains below all came from one sample that was sequenced in a study of radiation and T cells in renal cell carcinoma. Noted time point: blood 4 weeks post-SBRT, at nephrectomy. Specified treatment: 15 Gy SBRT to primary tumor, nephrectomy 4 weeks later. Assay used: immunoSEQ multiplex PCR; TCRdb lists only in-frame clones, some missing. The sample consists of around 77,000 clones, approximately 82% of them appearing once. Material: blood, obtained from a patient whose treatment included radiotherapy and nephrectomy. The receptors come from an older woman with renal cell carcinoma.

V and J are TRBV7-2 and TRBJ2-7, with 14 bases identical to TRBD2. The J segment lost 12 bases and the V segment lost 4 bases, leaving 14 bases of the junction unmatched. Germline assignment: CDR1 SGHTA and CDR2 FQGNSA. This CDR3 spans 16 amino acids. CDR3 residues: CASSYGLAGGLDETYF. The DNA of the CDR3 is TGTGCCAGCAGCTACGGACTAGCGGGAGGCCTCGACGAGACGTACTTC.

The chain joins TRBV30 to TRBJ2-6; D call uncertain. Germline V lookup: CDR1 GTSNPN, CDR2 SVGIG (reference sequence). V lost 4 bases, J lost 4 bases, and 11 bases lay in between. The CDR3 length is 14 residues. The CDR3 sequence is CAWNFGYGANVLTF. The CDR3 DNA is TGTGCCTGGAATTTCGGGTACGGGGCCAACGTCCTGACTTTC.

The genes are TRBV28 and TRBJ1-1, with 7 bases identical to TRBD1. This CDR3 has 15 residues. The ends lost 5 bases at V and 5 bases at J; junction bases unmatched: 11. Looked up from germline, CDR1 is MDHEN and CDR2 is SYDVKM. CDR3 residues: CASSPSGQPRTEAFF. Written as DNA, the CDR3 is TGTGCCAGCAGTCCCTCGGGACAGCCCAGGACTGAAGCTTTCTTT.

The chain uses TRBV7-8 and TRBJ1-4; possibly TRBD1 for D (5 bases). V was shortened by 6 bases and J by 2 bases, with 10 bases between the two germline ends. CDR1 is SGHVS, CDR2 FQNEAQ, per germline. The CDR3 consists of 14 residues. The CDR3, as DNA: TGTGCCAGCAGAGCGGGACGGACTAATGAAAAACTGTTTTTT. This translates into CASRAGRTNEKLFF.

The chain employs TRBV9 and TRBJ2-3; TRBD1 matches at 9 bases. V gave up 3 bases and J gave up 4 bases; unmatched junction bases: 6. The CDR3 has 15 amino acids. Looked up from germline, CDR1 is SGDLS and CDR2 is YYNGEE. The CDR3 sequence: CASSGDREGPDTQYF. CDR3 in DNA: TGTGCCAGCAGCGGGGACAGGGAAGGACCAGATACGCAGTATTTT.

The rearrangement links TRBV30 to TRBJ2-2; weak D call: TRBD2 (6 bases). Germline CDR1 GTSNPN, CDR2 SVGIG (reference sequence). There are 14 residues in the CDR3. V lost 7 bases and J lost 6, with 18 bases in between. The CDR3 reads CAFNFGSPAGELFF. DNA of the CDR3: TGTGCCTTCAACTTCGGGAGTCCCGCCGGGGAGCTGTTTTTT.

The rearrangement joins TRBV27 to TRBJ1-2; D is undetermined. The CDR3 length is 14 residues. V was clipped by 8 bases and J by 8 bases, with 21 bases between them. Germline V gene sequence: CDR1 MNHEY, CDR2 SMNVEV (reference sequence). CDR3 nucleotides: TGTGCCAGCTATCCGAGGGCCTCCCCGGGGGGCTACACCTTC. It translates to CASYPRASPGGYTF.

The DNA for the CDR3 is TGTGCCAGCAGCTGGGGACAGTACAATGAGCAGTTCTTC. This codes for CASSWGQYNEQFF. The rearrangement uses TRBV6-4 and TRBJ2-1; TRBD1 matches 7 bases. The length of the CDR3 is 13 residues. Germline V gives CDR1 MRHNA, CDR2 SNTAGT. V lost 6 bases, J lost 4 bases, and 3 bases stayed unmatched.

The chain joins TRBV14 to TRBJ1-4; no reliable D call. Germline V gene sequence: CDR1 SGHDN, CDR2 FVKESK. The CDR3 has 14 residues. V lost 0 bases and J 13 bases, leaving 15 bases between the germline ends. The CDR3 DNA is TGTGCCAGCAGCCAAGACACGTGGGATGAACGACTGTTTTTT. Translated: CASSQDTWDERLFF.

The chain links TRBV4-2 to TRBJ1-3; D ambiguous. With 7 bases removed from V and 2 bases from J, the gap between germline ends came to 21 bases. From germline, CDR1 is LGHNA and CDR2 YNFKEQ. The CDR3 has 17 residues. The CDR3 sequence: CASTSRLSGEPGNTIYF. CDR3 nucleotide sequence: TGTGCCAGCACCTCAAGGTTATCCGGGGAGCCTGGAAACACCATATATTTT.

This chain uses TRBV9 with TRBJ2-5; D could derive from TRBD1 or TRBD2 (5 bases each). The CDR3 runs to 15 residues. Trimming took off 3 bases at V and 4 bases at J, with 16 bases between the two ends. Germline V gives CDR1 SGDLS, CDR2 YYNGEE. The DNA for the CDR3 is TGTGCCAGCAGCGCTTCCGGGACCCACGGAGAGACCCAGTACTTC. Translated, it gives CASSASGTHGETQYF.

This chain uses TRBV19 with TRBJ1-4, with 7 bases that match TRBD1. V lost 6 bases to trimming and J lost 5 bases; unmatched junction nucleotides: 12. Per germline, CDR1 LNHDA and CDR2 SQIVND (reference sequence). There are 16 residues in the CDR3. CDR3 bases: TGTGCCAGTAGGAACAGGGGAGTAGAAGGCAATGAAAAACTGTTTTTT. It encodes CASRNRGVEGNEKLFF.

The rearrangement uses TRBV5-6 and TRBJ1-2; 10 bases map to TRBD1. In germline, CDR1 is SGHDT, CDR2 YYEEEE. The junction had 17 bases not matched to a gene; V was cut back by 4 bases and J by 8 bases. The CDR3 has 17 residues. CDR3 coding DNA: TGTGCCAGCAGCCATGGGACAGGGGAGCCCCTTTTGAAGGGCTACACCTTC. The encoded protein is CASSHGTGEPLLKGYTF. The whole variable domain, filled in from reference TRBV5-6 and TRBJ1-2, reads DAGVTQSPTHLIKTRGQQVTLRCSPKSGHDTVSWYQQALGQGPQFIFQYYEEEERQRGNFPDRFSGHQFPNYSSELNVNALLLGDSALYLCASSHGTGEPLLKGYTFGSGTRLTVV.

The gene calls are TRBV6-5 and TRBJ2-7; no definite D call. V was pared by 0 bases and J by 3 bases, with 6 bases between. CDR1 is MNHEY, CDR2 SVGAGI, per germline. The CDR3 runs to 13 residues. CDR3 region: CASSYSRLYEQYF. The DNA for the CDR3 is TGTGCCAGCAGTTACTCCAGACTCTACGAGCAGTACTTC.

The V call is TRBV18, the J call TRBJ1-5; D is uncertain. V was trimmed by 3 bases and J by 0 bases, leaving 9 bases between them. Germline V gene data show CDR1 as KGHSH and CDR2 as LQKENI. This CDR3 has 15 amino acids. The CDR3 bases are TGTGCCAGCTCACCCTCTTACACTAGCAATCAGCCCCAGCATTTT. It is translated as CASSPSYTSNQPQHF.

The V and J genes are TRBV19 and TRBJ1-5; perhaps TRBD1 as D (5 bases). CDR1 is LNHDA, CDR2 SQIVND, per germline (reference sequence). Trimming took 8 bases from V and 0 from J, leaving 17 bases between them. CDR3 length: 16 residues. The chain's CDR3 is CASDKRTDNSNQPQHF. CDR3 in DNA: TGTGCCAGTGATAAACGGACGGACAATAGCAATCAGCCCCAGCATTTT.

The table lists this clone with a few counts. The gene calls are TRBV14 and TRBJ1-1; D is unclear. The V gene's germline CDR1 is SGHDN and CDR2 FVKESK. Trimming pared 5 bases from V and 0 bases from J, leaving 13 bases between. This CDR3 is built from 15 residues. The CDR3 DNA follows: TGTGCCAGCAGCGAGACTCAGACACTGAACACTGAAGCTTTCTTT. It translates to CASSETQTLNTEAFF. Full variable domain (rest looked up from reference TRBV14 and TRBJ1-1): EAGVTQFPSHSVIEKGQTVTLRCDPISGHDNLYWYRRVMGKEIKFLLHFVKESKQDESGMPNNRFLAERTGGTYSTLKVQPAELEDSGVYFCASSETQTLNTEAFFGQGTRLTVV.